These 23 T cell receptor beta chains originate from one sample sequenced in a study of control samples from healthy donors and cancer patients (dated by TCRdb to about 2020). Library construction relied on the immunoSEQ multiplex PCR assay. TCRdb mirrors the immuneACCESS table, restricted to in-frame sequences. Some clones are absent from its copies; in checked studies, under half trace to an unresolved V gene, and the reason for the others is unknown. The sample records fewer than 200,000 clones, approximately 92% of which are singletons. The ten largest clones take up 1.4% of the sample. Sample: blood. Source of these receptors: a man in his thirties or forties in good health.

V gene TRBV2 combines with J gene TRBJ2-7; D gene uncertain. The CDR3 covers 14 residues. V was trimmed by 8 bases and J by 3 bases, leaving 17 bases between them. Germline V gene data show CDR1 as SNHLY and CDR2 as FYNNEI. DNA of the CDR3: TGTGCCAGCCGACTCGGGCGATGGGACTACGAGCAGTACTTC. This encodes CASRLGRWDYEQYF.

The chain employs TRBV28 and TRBJ1-2; no definite D call. The germline V gene has CDR1 MDHEN and CDR2 SYDVKM. Trimming left V 6 bases short and J 5 bases short, with 13 bases between. The CDR3 extends over 13 amino acids. CDR3 in DNA: TGTGCCAGCAGGGAGGGCCGAGCGTATGGCTACACCTTC. It encodes CASREGRAYGYTF.

DNA for the CDR3: TGTGCCAGTACCGCCCGGGACAGGGGTTTTGGCTACACCTTC. Amino acids: CASTARDRGFGYTF. The rearrangement joins TRBV19 to TRBJ1-2; TRBD1 aligns across 10 bases. This CDR3 contains 14 residues. CDR1 is LNHDA, CDR2 SQIVND, per germline (reference sequence). V shed 7 bases, J shed 7 bases, and the junction held 9 bases outside the gene matches.

The V gene is TRBV28, the J gene TRBJ2-2, with TRBD1 matching 7 bases. Trimming took 6 bases from V and 6 from J; bases not matched to a gene: 10. The CDR3 loop spans 15 amino acids. Germline V lookup: CDR1 MDHEN, CDR2 SYDVKM. CDR3 loop: CASRRTGVGAGELFF. Here the CDR3 DNA reads TGTGCCAGCAGACGAACAGGGGTTGGAGCCGGGGAGCTGTTTTTT. Full variable domain (outside the CDR3, taken from reference TRBV28 and TRBJ2-2): DVKVTQSSRYLVKRTGEKVFLECVQDMDHENMFWYRQDPGLGLRLIYFSYDVKMKEKGDIPEGYSVSREKKERFSLILESASTNQTSMYLCASRRTGVGAGELFFGEGSRLTVL.

The chain combines TRBV28 with TRBJ1-5; D is uncertain. The germline V gene encodes CDR1 MDHEN and CDR2 SYDVKM. V lost 4 bases and J 0 bases, leaving 4 bases between the germline ends. CDR3 length: 13 residues. CDR3 in amino acids: CASSWGSNQPQHF. CDR3 coding DNA: TGTGCCAGCAGTTGGGGTAGCAATCAGCCCCAGCATTTT.

The V call is TRBV4-3, the J call TRBJ2-3; tentative D call: TRBD1 (5 bases). In germline, CDR1 is LGHNA, CDR2 YSLEER. The V end lost 1 base, the J end lost 1 base, and 12 bases lay between the germline ends. The CDR3 extends over 16 amino acids. CDR3 amino acids: CASSQGQGRGTDTQYF. DNA of the CDR3: TGCGCCAGCAGCCAAGGGCAGGGCAGGGGCACAGATACGCAGTATTTT.

This clone was picked up a small number of times. The chain is built from TRBV6-5 and TRBJ1-1; no firm D call. This CDR3 has 13 residues. Germline V gives CDR1 MNHEY, CDR2 SVGAGI. With 7 bases removed from V and 3 bases from J, the gap between germline ends came to 12 bases. The CDR3 reads CASNNNGYTEAFF. CDR3 bases: TGTGCCAGCAACAACAACGGATACACTGAAGCTTTCTTT.

The chain joins TRBV5-4 to TRBJ2-7; D is ambiguous. Germline values: CDR1 SGHNT, CDR2 YYREEE (reference sequence). CDR3 length equals 15 residues. The germline V and J ends were trimmed by 3 bases and 2 bases, with 15 bases remaining between them. The CDR3 DNA sequence: TGTGCCAGCAGCTCGACCGCGTTAACCCCCTACGAGCAGTACTTC. Translation gives CASSSTALTPYEQYF.

DNA for the CDR3: TGCGCCAGCAGCTTGACCGGACAGGGGGCGAGGGAGACCCAGTACTTC. Residues: CASSLTGQGARETQYF. This chain connects TRBV5-1 to TRBJ2-5, with TRBD1 identical over 11 bases. Germline V gene data show CDR1 as SGHRS and CDR2 as YFSETQ. Germline trimming cut 1 base from V and 5 bases from J; bases unmatched to any gene: 7. The CDR3 is made up of 16 amino acids.

The gene calls are TRBV9 and TRBJ2-7, with D unresolved. Germline assignment: CDR1 SGDLS and CDR2 YYNGEE. Trimming shortened V by 0 bases and J by 5 bases, and 12 bases separated the two germline ends. The CDR3 sequence is 14 residues long. The CDR3 DNA reads TGTGCCAGCAGCGTAGGCCCCGTTGCGGACGAGCAGTACTTC. It yields the protein CASSVGPVADEQYF.

The chain's CDR3 is CASSLWTGHLMNTEAFF. The DNA for the CDR3 is TGCGCCAGCAGCTTATGGACAGGGCATTTAATGAACACTGAAGCTTTCTTT. The chain couples TRBV5-1 to TRBJ1-1; 8 bases map to TRBD1. Germline values: CDR1 SGHRS, CDR2 YFSETQ. V was clipped by 2 bases and J by 0 bases; unmatched bases: 9. The CDR3 loop spans 17 amino acids.

The rearrangement joins TRBV6-5 to TRBJ2-7; D is unclear. The CDR3 contains 15 residues. V shed 6 bases and J shed 1 base, with 16 bases lying between them. Germline CDR1 and CDR2: MNHEY and SVGAGI. Here the CDR3 DNA reads TGTGCCAGCAGCCCCCTGGGTGCCCTATCCTACGAGCAGTACTTC. Its translation: CASSPLGALSYEQYF.

The chain joins TRBV5-5 to TRBJ1-1; D may be TRBD1 (5 bases). The length of the CDR3 is 15 residues. Germline assignment: CDR1 SGHKS and CDR2 YYEKEE (reference sequence). V dropped 3 bases and J dropped 1 base, with 13 bases sitting between them. As DNA, the CDR3 is TGTGCCAGCAGCTCCCCGATGGGACGGAACACTGAAGCTTTCTTT. Protein product: CASSSPMGRNTEAFF.

The J gene is TRBJ1-5, the V gene TRBV6-6, with a possible D match to TRBD1 (6 bases). Germline values: CDR1 MNHNY, CDR2 SVGAGI (reference sequence). The length of the CDR3 is 14 residues. The V end was cut by 7 bases, the J end by 2 bases, with 12 bases between. The chain's CDR3 is CASTTAGGNQPQHF. The CDR3 nucleotides read TGTGCCAGCACCACCGCAGGGGGCAATCAGCCCCAGCATTTT.

J is TRBJ2-7 and V is TRBV25-1; TRBD1 is a possible D gene (6 bases). Trimming took 10 bases from V and 4 from J, leaving 29 bases between them. The germline V gene encodes CDR1 MGHDK and CDR2 SYGVNS. The CDR3 extends over 17 amino acids. The CDR3 DNA follows: TGTGCCAACTCGAGTGAATCGGTAGGGGGAAGAGGATACGAGCAGTACTTC. Translating gives CANSSESVGGRGYEQYF.

The V gene is TRBV30, the J gene TRBJ2-3; D is perhaps TRBD2 (7 bases). Trimming took 4 bases from V and 3 from J, leaving 14 bases between them. Germline CDR1 and CDR2: GTSNPN and SVGIG (reference sequence). The CDR3 is made up of 14 amino acids. CDR3 amino acids: CAWKGGAWTDTQYF. DNA of the CDR3: TGTGCCTGGAAGGGGGGGGCCTGGACAGATACGCAGTATTTT. The entire variable domain, with the rest obtained from reference TRBV30 and TRBJ2-3, is as follows: SQTIHQWPATLVQPVGSPLSLECTVEGTSNPNLYWYRQAAGRGLQLLFYSVGIGQISSEVPQNLSASRPQDRQFILSSKKLLLSDSGFYLCAWKGGAWTDTQYFGPGTRLTVL.

V gene TRBV10-1 combines with J gene TRBJ2-1, with 10 bases lining up with TRBD2. The CDR3 is 15 amino acids. The trim removed 0 bases at V and 8 bases at J, leaving 4 bases unmatched. Germline values: CDR1 WNHNN, CDR2 SYGVQD (reference sequence). DNA for the CDR3: TGCGCCAGCAGTGAGTCAGCGGGGGGGCCGGATGAGCAGTTCTTC. The encoded protein is CASSESAGGPDEQFF.

This clone was observed once. V gene TRBV12-3 or TRBV12-4 combines with J gene TRBJ1-5; D unclear. The V and J ends lost 7 bases and 6 bases respectively, with 13 bases between them. The CDR3 contains 13 residues. In DNA form, the CDR3 reads TGTGCCAGCAAAGGTTGGGATTCTCAGCCCCAGCATTTT. Translation: CASKGWDSQPQHF.

The V and J genes are TRBV6-5 and TRBJ1-2; D is unclear. Germline V CDR1 and CDR2: MNHEY, SVGAGI. Between the trimmed V and J ends, which lost 6 bases and 8 bases, there was a span of 10 bases. This CDR3 region has 11 residues. CDR3 DNA sequence: TGTGCCAGCAGCCCCCGCCCCGGCTACACCTTC. Protein product: CASSPRPGYTF.

The CDR3 here is CASGGQGASYEQYF. The CDR3 nucleotides read TGTGCTAGTGGTGGGCAGGGGGCCTCCTACGAGCAGTACTTC. The chain combines TRBV12-5 with TRBJ2-7, with 8 bases aligning to TRBD1. The V gene's germline CDR1 is LGHNT and CDR2 FRNRAP. The CDR3 runs 14 residues. V lost 5 bases to trimming and J lost 0 bases; unmatched junction nucleotides: 3.

The CDR3 nucleotides are TGTGCCAGCAGCGTAACAGGTCGAGGAAACACCATATATTTT. Protein sequence: CASSVTGRGNTIYF. The chain joins TRBV9 to TRBJ1-3; D is perhaps TRBD1 (5 bases). CDR1 and CDR2 (germline): SGDLS, YYNGEE. V was cut by 1 base and J by 4 bases, with 9 bases left in between. CDR3 length: 14 residues.

V usage is TRBV6-2 or TRBV6-3 and J usage is TRBJ2-3; the D is unclear. V lost 2 bases to trimming and J lost 7 bases, with 16 bases between them. The CDR3 sequence is 15 residues long. Germline-derived CDR1 and CDR2 are MNHEY and SVGEGT. This CDR3 reads CASSYRSATIHTQYF. In DNA form, the CDR3 reads TGTGCCAGCAGTTACCGTTCGGCCACTATTCATACGCAGTATTTT.

This sequence joins TRBV3-1 (or the pseudogene TRBV3-2) and TRBJ2-7; the D is unclear. V lost 0 bases and J lost 0, with 6 bases in between. CDR3 length equals 14 residues. CDR1 and CDR2 (germline): LGHDT, YNNKEL (reference sequence). CDR3 in amino acids: CASSQDRISYEQYF. In DNA form, the CDR3 reads TGTGCCAGCAGCCAAGATAGGATCTCCTACGAGCAGTACTTC.